The rows below give T cell receptor beta chains drawn from one sample of a study of T cell responses to AZD1222 COVID-19 vaccine. The repertoire was sequenced with immunoSEQ multiplex PCR; TCRdb's copy has only in-frame clones and lacks some. Of some 110,000 clones in the sample, roughly 93% were seen once. The sample consisted of peripheral blood, taken on day 0 of AZD1222 vaccination. These receptors were taken from an adult in good health. Both conserved end residues are part of each CDR3. The order of the fields is V gene, D gene, clone size, J gene, CDR3 DNA, CDR3 protein. D genes are given only for firm matches. Clone size is given for some rows only: seen once, a few or many times, or a class if the clone is expanded.

TRBV30	NA	NA	TRBJ1-3	TGTGCCTGGACCCAGGGAAACACCATATATTTT	CAWTQGNTIYF
TRBV27	TRBD2	NA	TRBJ2-7	TGTGCCAGCAGTTCCCCACCCGGGACTAAACCCTACGAGCAGTACTTC	CASSSPPGTKPYEQYF
TRBV2	NA	NA	TRBJ1-5	TGTGCCAGCAGTCGGGGTTTCGCGAATCAGCCCCAGCATTTT	CASSRGFANQPQHF
TRBV3-1/TRBV3-2	NA	once	TRBJ2-1	TGTGCCAGCAGCCACCTATCGTACAATGAGCAGTTCTTC	CASSHLSYNEQFF
TRBV7-2	NA	once	TRBJ1-1	TGTGCCAGCAGCCTCAGGGCAATGAACACTGAAGCTTTCTTT	CASSLRAMNTEAFF
TRBV6-5	NA	NA	TRBJ1-3	TGTGCCAGCACCCCAACGACAGTTTGGAACACCATATATTTT	CASTPTTVWNTIYF
TRBV28	NA	NA	TRBJ1-2	TGTGCCAGCAGTTTATTCAAGGGGCAGAAGAATGGCTACACCTTC	CASSLFKGQKNGYTF
TRBV5-1	TRBD1	NA	TRBJ2-5	TGCGCCAGCAGCCCGACAGGGGGACGGGAGACCCAGTACTTC	CASSPTGGRETQYF
TRBV19	NA	NA	TRBJ2-6	TGTGCCACTACCAGAAGGGGGGGGCCTGGCTCTGGGGCCAACGTCCTGACTTTC	CATTRRGGPGSGANVLTF
TRBV28	TRBD1	NA	TRBJ2-2	TGTGCCACCCGGGACAGGGGACCGAACACCGGGGAGCTGTTTTTT	CATRDRGPNTGELFF
TRBV5-1	TRBD2	NA	TRBJ2-5	TGCGCCAGCAGCTCAGTAAGGGGAGGGCAGACCCAGTACTTC	CASSSVRGGQTQYF
TRBV11-2	TRBD2	NA	TRBJ2-5	TGTGCCAGCAGCCACTGGACTAGCGGGAGCCCTGTAGAGACCCAGTACTTC	CASSHWTSGSPVETQYF
TRBV4-1	TRBD2	NA	TRBJ2-1	TGCGCCAGCAGCCGGCCAACCGGGACTAGCGGTAATGAGCAGTTCTTC	CASSRPTGTSGNEQFF
TRBV24-1	NA	NA	TRBJ1-5	TGTGCCCCACTCCCAGGGATGGTAGATGGATACAATCAGCCCCAGCATTTT	CAPLPGMVDGYNQPQHF
TRBV27	TRBD1	NA	TRBJ2-7	TGTGCCAGCAGTTCCCAAACAGGGGGCAGATTAGACCCCTACGAGCAGTACTTC	CASSSQTGGRLDPYEQYF
TRBV29-1	NA	NA	TRBJ1-1	TGCGGCGCGGCATGGACAGAAAGGAACACTGAAGCTTTCTTT	CGAAWTERNTEAFF
TRBV10-3	NA	NA	TRBJ1-1	TGTGCCATCGCGAGCGGAAGAGACACTGAAGCTTTCTTT	CAIASGRDTEAFF
TRBV25-1	NA	NA	TRBJ1-2	TGTGCCAGCAGTGCCCAGGGACACCCCACTGGCTACACCTTC	CASSAQGHPTGYTF
TRBV19	TRBD1	NA	TRBJ2-1	TGTGCCAGTAGTCCCGGACAGGTCTCCAATGAGCAGTTCTTC	CASSPGQVSNEQFF
TRBV19	NA	NA	TRBJ2-7	TGTGCCAGTAGTATAGTTGCGGGGCCGGCCTACGAGCAGTACTTC	CASSIVAGPAYEQYF
TRBV28	NA	NA	TRBJ1-6	TGTGCCAGCAGTTCTGGACACAGCTCCTATAATTCACCCCTCCACTTT	CASSSGHSSYNSPLHF